This T cell receptor beta chain comes out of a study of STAT3 mutations in large granular lymphocyte leukemia. Turning to the study itself: Approximately 40% of treated T-LGLL patients showed hematologic response to immunosuppression.

CDR1 and CDR2 (germline): SGHRS, YFSETQ. The CDR3 contains 15 residues. Trimming took 3 bases from V and 7 from J; bases not matched to a gene: 9. Findings of the study overall: In some patients, a small highly pathogenic clone possibly went undetected. In T-cell large granular lymphocyte leukemia, about half of patients showed multiple immunodominant subclonotypes.

Clones were sequenced by immunoSEQ multiplex PCR, and TCRdb holds only the in-frame ones, with some missing. The sample consists of 35,000 to 40,000 clones, more than 70% of them appearing once. As regards this clone: The antigen is undetermined.

The source material was PBMCs. V usage is TRBV5-1 and J usage is TRBJ2-5, with 10 bases identical to TRBD1. The receptor was isolated from a human donor with T large granular lymphocyte leukemia. Some clones in this sample may be carry-over from other donors' samples. CDR3: CASSSPGTGEGTQYF. CDR3 nucleotide sequence: TGCGCCAGCAGCTCCCCGGGGACAGGGGAAGGGACCCAGTACTTC.